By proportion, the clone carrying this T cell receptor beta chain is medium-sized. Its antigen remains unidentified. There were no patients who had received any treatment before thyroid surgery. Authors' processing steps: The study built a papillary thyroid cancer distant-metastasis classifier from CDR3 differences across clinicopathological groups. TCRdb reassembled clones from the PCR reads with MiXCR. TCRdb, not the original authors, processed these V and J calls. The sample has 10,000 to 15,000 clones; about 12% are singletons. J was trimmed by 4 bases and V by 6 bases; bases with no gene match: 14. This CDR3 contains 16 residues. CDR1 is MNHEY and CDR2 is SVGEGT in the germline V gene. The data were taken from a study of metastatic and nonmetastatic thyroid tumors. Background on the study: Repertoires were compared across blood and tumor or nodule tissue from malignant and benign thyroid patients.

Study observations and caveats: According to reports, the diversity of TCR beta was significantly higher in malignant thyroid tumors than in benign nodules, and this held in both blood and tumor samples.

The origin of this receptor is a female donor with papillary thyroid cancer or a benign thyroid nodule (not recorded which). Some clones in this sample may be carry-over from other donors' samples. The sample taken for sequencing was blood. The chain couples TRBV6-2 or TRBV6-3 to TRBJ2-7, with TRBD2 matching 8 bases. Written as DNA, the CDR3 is TGTGCCAGCAGGCCGCAAGCGGGAGAAGAATCTTACGAGCAGTACTTC. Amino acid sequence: CASRPQAGEESYEQYF.